Listed below are T cell receptor beta chains from one sample, sequenced in a study of cytomegalovirus exposure and HLA in healthy donors. Profiling relied on immunoSEQ multiplex PCR, and the TCRdb table lists in-frame clones only, not all of them. This table holds approximately 200,000 clones, around nine tenths found once. Material: PBMCs. The receptors stem from a woman under 30 in good health and CMV-seronegative. CDR3s include the opening cysteine and the closing phenylalanine or tryptophan. Clone size is stated in some rows and not others, as once, few, many or a class when expanded.

j_call v_call clone_size cdr3_aa
TRBJ2-3 TRBV9 - CASSVDKLAVGTDTQYF
TRBJ1-2 TRBV28 - CASRPPRFYGYTF
TRBJ2-7 TRBV9 once CASSIEGLADHEQYF
TRBJ2-7 TRBV11-3 - CASSLVERGGRSYEQYF
TRBJ1-4 TRBV19 - CASRGQGEKLFF
TRBJ2-3 TRBV5-4 once CASSSWRESTDTQYF
TRBJ1-2 TRBV28 - CASSLGAGNYGYTF
TRBJ2-5 TRBV7-2 - CASSFQGAETQYF
TRBJ2-1 TRBV19 - CASSNSGRGNEQFF
TRBJ2-7 TRBV28 many CASSPSGLPYEQYF
TRBJ1-2 TRBV27 - CASSTGTGSYGYTF
TRBJ2-3 TRBV7-9 - CASSGGRDRGAYTQYF
TRBJ2-1 TRBV28 - CASRRDLGPSYNEQFF
TRBJ1-2 TRBV6-6 - CASSRQGRSTSYGYTF
TRBJ2-1 TRBV19 - CASSILHTDSYNEQFF
TRBJ2-5 TRBV7-8 - CASSYYRGEGEETQYF
TRBJ2-3 TRBV29-1 - CSVTTSTDTQYF
TRBJ2-2 TRBV27 - CASSSPLAGAPGELFF
TRBJ2-2 TRBV27 - CASTLSVRVPNTGELFF
TRBJ2-1 TRBV7-2 - CASPLGDEQFF
- TRBV2 - CASSGLAGSYEQYF
TRBJ2-7 TRBV9 - CARRRTGVGEQYF
TRBJ1-1 TRBV4-1 once CASSQAALQGARPAFF
TRBJ1-5 TRBV19 - CASSRGNQPQHF
TRBJ1-1 TRBV27 - CASSLSIPGTGKTEAFF
TRBJ1-1 TRBV11-2 - CASRHTGENTEAFF
TRBJ2-7 TRBV18 - CASSSRGYEQYF
TRBJ1-1 TRBV5-4 - CASSFTGLNTEAFF
TRBJ2-1 TRBV27 - CASTRLGGTSGIYEQFF
TRBJ1-2 TRBV25-1 few CASSAPDRTGGYTF
TRBJ2-7 TRBV5-4 - CASSFGYEQYF
TRBJ2-1 TRBV27 - CASSSGASYNEQFF
TRBJ2-7 TRBV29-1 - CSVRDSPYEQYF
TRBJ2-7 TRBV28 once CASSIIGTGSYEQYF
TRBJ2-7 TRBV5-1 - CASSPDSSYEQYF
TRBJ2-6 TRBV5-4 - CASSLGGGPTGANVLTF
TRBJ1-2 TRBV30 - CAWSGQFGRDGYTF
TRBJ1-2 TRBV29-1 - CSVEEIGTGDPANYGYTF
TRBJ2-2 TRBV30 - CAWHDRASGELFF
TRBJ2-2 TRBV7-6 - CASSLNVVTGPGELFF
TRBJ1-5 TRBV28 once CASSLTGAGSNQPQHF
TRBJ1-1 TRBV30 few CAWSVQENTEAFF
TRBJ2-2 TRBV5-1 - CASSYTPGQRTGELFF
TRBJ2-3 TRBV2 - CASTKIDRAVDTQYF
TRBJ1-2 TRBV27 - CASSQGQLLRGSDGYTF
TRBJ2-7 TRBV27 - CASSLGTSGIGAYEQYF
TRBJ1-2 TRBV4-3 medium-sized CASSQDLEDRGHGYTF
TRBJ1-1 TRBV27 - CASSSGPGTEAFF
TRBJ1-2 TRBV5-4 - CASSTRDRGFHGYTF
TRBJ1-3 TRBV4-1 - CASSQEGQGYGNTIYF
TRBJ2-5 TRBV21-1 - CASSRAGGQETQYF
TRBJ2-1 TRBV5-1 - CASSPARLAGGSEQFF
TRBJ2-1 TRBV14 - CASSRRTRDGEQFF
TRBJ2-3 TRBV7-9 - CASSPSGEAHTQYF
TRBJ2-1 TRBV11-2 - CASSSLAGRPDEQFF
TRBJ2-6 TRBV28 once CASSLSPRRDRVNVLTF
TRBJ2-6 TRBV5-1 - CASSRGQPSGANVLTF
TRBJ2-5 TRBV6-5 - CASSYSRQETQYF
TRBJ2-3 TRBV9 - CASSLSTDTQYF
TRBJ1-2 TRBV9 - CASSVATGMNGYTF